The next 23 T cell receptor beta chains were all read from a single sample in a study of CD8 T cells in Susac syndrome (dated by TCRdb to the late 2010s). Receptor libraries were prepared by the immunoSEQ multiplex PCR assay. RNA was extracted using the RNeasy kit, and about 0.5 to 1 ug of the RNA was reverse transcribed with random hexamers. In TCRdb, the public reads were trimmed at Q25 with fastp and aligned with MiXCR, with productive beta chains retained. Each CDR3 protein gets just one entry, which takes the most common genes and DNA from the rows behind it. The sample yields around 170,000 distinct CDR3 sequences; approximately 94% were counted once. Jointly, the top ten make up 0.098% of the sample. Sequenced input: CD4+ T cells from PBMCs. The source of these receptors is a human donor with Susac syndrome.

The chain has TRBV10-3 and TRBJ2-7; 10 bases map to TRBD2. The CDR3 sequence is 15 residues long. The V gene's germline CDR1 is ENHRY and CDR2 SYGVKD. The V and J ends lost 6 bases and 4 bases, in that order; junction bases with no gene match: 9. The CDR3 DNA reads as TGTGCCATCAGCCAAACTAGCGGGGTTCCTTACGAGCAGTACTTC. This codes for CAISQTSGVPYEQYF.

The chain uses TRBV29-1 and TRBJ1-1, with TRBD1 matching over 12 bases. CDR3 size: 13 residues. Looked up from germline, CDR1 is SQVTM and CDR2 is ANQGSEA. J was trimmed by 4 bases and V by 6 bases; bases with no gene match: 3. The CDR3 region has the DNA TGCAGCGTCGGGACAGGGGGCTTCACTGAAGCTTTCTTT. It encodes CSVGTGGFTEAFF.

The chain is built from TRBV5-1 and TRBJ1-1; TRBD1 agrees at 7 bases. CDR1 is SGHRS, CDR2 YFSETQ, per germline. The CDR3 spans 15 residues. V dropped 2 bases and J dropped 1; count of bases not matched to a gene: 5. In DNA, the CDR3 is TGCGCCAGCAGCTTCGACAGGGTGGAGAACACTGAAGCTTTCTTT. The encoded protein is CASSFDRVENTEAFF.

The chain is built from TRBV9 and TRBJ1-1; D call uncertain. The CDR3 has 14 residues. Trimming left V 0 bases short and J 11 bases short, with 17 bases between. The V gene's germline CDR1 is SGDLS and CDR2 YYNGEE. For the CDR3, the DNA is TGTGCCAGCAGCGTAGAAGCTTCGGGCCTTCGCGCTTTCTTT. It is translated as CASSVEASGLRAFF.

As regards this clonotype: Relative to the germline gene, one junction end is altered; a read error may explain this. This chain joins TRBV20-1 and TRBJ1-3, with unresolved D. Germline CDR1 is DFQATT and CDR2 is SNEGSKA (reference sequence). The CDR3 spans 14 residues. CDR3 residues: CSARGRYSENTIYF. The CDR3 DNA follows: TGCAGTGCTAGAGGACGGTACTCTGAAAACACCATATATTTT.

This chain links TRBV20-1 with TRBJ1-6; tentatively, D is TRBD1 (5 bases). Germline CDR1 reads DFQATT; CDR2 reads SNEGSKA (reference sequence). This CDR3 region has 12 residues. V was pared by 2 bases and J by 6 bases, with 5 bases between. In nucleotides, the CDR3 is TGCAGTGCTAGACAGGGTAATTCACCCCTCCACTTT. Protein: CSARQGNSPLHF.

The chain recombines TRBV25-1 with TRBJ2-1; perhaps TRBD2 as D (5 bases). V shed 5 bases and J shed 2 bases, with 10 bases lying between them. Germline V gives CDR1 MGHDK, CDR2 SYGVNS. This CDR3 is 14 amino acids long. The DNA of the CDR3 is TGTGCCAGCAGTCGGGGAATAACCTACAATGAGCAGTTCTTC. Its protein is CASSRGITYNEQFF.

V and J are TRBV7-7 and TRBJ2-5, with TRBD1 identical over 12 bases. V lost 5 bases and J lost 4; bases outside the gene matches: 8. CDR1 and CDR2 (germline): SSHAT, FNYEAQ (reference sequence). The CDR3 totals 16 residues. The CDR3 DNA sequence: TGTGCCAGCAGCCCGGGGGGGACAGGGGGCTTAGAGACCCAGTACTTC. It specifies CASSPGGTGGLETQYF.

For the CDR3, the DNA is TGTGCCAGCAGCTCGAAGACAGGGCCTAGCTACGAGCAGTACTTC. It is translated as CASSSKTGPSYEQYF. This rearrangement joins TRBV5-4 to TRBJ2-7; the match to TRBD1 covers 7 bases. Losses at the gene ends were 3 bases for V and 3 bases for J; bases not matched to a gene: 9. The CDR3 runs 15 residues. Germline assignment: CDR1 SGHNT and CDR2 YYREEE (reference sequence).

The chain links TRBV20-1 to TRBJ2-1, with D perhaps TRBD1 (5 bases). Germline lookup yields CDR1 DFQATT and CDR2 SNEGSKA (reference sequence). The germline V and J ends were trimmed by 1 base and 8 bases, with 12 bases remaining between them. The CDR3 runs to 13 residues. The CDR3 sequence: CSARGQFVDEQFF. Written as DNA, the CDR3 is TGCAGTGCTAGAGGACAGTTCGTCGATGAGCAGTTCTTC.

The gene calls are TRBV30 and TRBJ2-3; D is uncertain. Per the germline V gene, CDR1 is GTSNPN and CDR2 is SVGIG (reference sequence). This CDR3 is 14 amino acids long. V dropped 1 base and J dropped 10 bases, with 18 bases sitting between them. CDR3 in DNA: TGTGCCTGGAGTGCGCCTCAAGAGATTATGGCGCAGTATTTT. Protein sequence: CAWSAPQEIMAQYF.

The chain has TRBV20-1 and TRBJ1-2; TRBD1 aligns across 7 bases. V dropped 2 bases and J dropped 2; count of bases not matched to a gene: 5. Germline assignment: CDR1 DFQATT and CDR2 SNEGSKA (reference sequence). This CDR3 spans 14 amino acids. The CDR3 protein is CSARLPDRNYGYTF. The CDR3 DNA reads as TGCAGTGCTAGACTACCGGACAGGAACTATGGCTACACCTTC.

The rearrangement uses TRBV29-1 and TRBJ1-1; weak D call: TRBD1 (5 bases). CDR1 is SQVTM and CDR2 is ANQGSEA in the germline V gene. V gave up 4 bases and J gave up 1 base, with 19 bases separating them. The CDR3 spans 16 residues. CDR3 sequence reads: CSVGLGLGGTNTEAFF. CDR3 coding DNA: TGCAGCGTTGGGCTGGGGCTGGGCGGGACGAACACTGAAGCTTTCTTT.

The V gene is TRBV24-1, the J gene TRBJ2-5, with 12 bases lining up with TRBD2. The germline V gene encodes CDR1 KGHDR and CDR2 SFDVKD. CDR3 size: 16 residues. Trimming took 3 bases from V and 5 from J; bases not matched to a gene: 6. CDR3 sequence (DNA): TGTGCCACCAGTGATGGTAGACTAGCGGGGGTGGAGACCCAGTACTTC. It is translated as CATSDGRLAGVETQYF.

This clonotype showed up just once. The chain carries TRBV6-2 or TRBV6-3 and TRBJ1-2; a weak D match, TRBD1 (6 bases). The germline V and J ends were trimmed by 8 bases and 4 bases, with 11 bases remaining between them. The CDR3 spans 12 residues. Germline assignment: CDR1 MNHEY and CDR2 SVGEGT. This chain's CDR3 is CASSDRLYGYTF. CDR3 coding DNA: TGTGCCAGCTCCGACAGGCTCTATGGCTACACCTTC.

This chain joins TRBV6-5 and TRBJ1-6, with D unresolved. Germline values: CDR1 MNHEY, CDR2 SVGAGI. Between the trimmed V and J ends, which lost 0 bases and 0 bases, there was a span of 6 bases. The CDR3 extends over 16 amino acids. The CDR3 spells CASSYSTSSYNSPLHF. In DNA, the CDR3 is TGTGCCAGCAGTTACTCGACCAGCTCCTATAATTCACCCCTCCACTTT.

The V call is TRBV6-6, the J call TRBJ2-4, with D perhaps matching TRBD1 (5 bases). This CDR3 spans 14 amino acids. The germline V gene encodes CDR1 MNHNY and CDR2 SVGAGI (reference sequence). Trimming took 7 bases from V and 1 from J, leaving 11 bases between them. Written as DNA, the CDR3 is TGTGCCAGCATTTTCCCAGGGGCCAAAAACATTCAGTACTTC. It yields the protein CASIFPGAKNIQYF.

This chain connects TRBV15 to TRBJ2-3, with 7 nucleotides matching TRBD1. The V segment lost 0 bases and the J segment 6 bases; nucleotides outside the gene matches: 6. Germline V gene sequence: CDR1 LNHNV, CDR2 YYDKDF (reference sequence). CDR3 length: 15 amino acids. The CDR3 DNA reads TGTGCCACCAGCAGAGATGGGCAGGGGGTGGATACGCAGTATTTT. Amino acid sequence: CATSRDGQGVDTQYF.

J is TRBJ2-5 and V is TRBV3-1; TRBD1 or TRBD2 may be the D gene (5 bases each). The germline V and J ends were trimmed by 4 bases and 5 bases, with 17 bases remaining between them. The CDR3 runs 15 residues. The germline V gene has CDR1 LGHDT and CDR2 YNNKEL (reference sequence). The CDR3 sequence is CASSPRAQGRETQYF. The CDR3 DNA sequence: TGTGCCAGCAGCCCCCGGGCCCAGGGACGGGAGACCCAGTACTTC.

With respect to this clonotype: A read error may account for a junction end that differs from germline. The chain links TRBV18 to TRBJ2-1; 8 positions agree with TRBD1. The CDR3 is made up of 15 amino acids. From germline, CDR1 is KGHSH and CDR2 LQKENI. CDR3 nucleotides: TGTGCCAGATCACCCGACAGGGGAGCCTACAATGAGCAGTTCTTC. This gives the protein CARSPDRGAYNEQFF.

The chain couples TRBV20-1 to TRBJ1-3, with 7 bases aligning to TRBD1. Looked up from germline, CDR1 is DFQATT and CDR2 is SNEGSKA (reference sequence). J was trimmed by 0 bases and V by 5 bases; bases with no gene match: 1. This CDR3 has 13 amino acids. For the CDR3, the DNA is TGCAGTGCTGACAGGGTCTCTGGAAACACCATATATTTT. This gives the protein CSADRVSGNTIYF.

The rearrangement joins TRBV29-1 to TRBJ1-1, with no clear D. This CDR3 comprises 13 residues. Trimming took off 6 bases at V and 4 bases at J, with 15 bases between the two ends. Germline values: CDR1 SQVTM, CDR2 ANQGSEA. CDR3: CSVAQELVTEAFF. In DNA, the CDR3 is TGCAGCGTCGCTCAGGAGCTGGTCACTGAAGCTTTCTTT.

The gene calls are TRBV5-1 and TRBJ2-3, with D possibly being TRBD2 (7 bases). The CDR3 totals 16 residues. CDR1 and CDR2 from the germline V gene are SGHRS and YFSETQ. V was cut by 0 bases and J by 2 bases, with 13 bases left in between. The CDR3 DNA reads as TGCGCCAGCAGCTTGGCCTTTCGGGGGGCCACAGATACGCAGTATTTT. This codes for CASSLAFRGATDTQYF.